This T cell receptor beta chain came from a study of vaccination and CD4 T cells after COVID-19. Study overall: Typically, post-vaccine samples were obtained a median approximately 70 days after dose two, within a range of 14 to 241.

In regard to this clonotype: Its target is unknown.

The CDR3 loop spans 11 amino acids. Trimming cost V 5 bases and J 6 bases, with 9 bases left between them. The V gene's germline CDR1 is DFQATT and CDR2 SNEGSKA (reference sequence). The treatment is: approximately 10-day PBMC culture with coronavirus spike peptide pools or control peptides (ViraFEST assay). These CD4+ T cells came from an unexposed donor, sampled before the COVID-19 pandemic (2011-2018). Via ViraFEST, peptide pools expanded antigen-specific T cells before TCR sequencing. Cells were cultured for about nine days, and then CD4+ T cells were isolated by negative selection. Sequenced with the Oncomine TCR Beta short-read assay was DNA taken from cultured CD4+ T cells. CD4+ T cells were cultured, and genomic DNA was extracted from them. TCRdb redid the calling of the PCR reads with MiXCR, one entry per CDR3 protein. The sample lists 6,000 to 7,000 distinct CDR3 sequences; around 30% were seen once.

This TCR was sampled from a human donor in good health. V usage is TRBV20-1 and J usage is TRBJ2-3, with unresolved D. Sequencing was carried out using CD4+ T cells from blood, cultured in vitro. CDR3 loop: CSAVRADTQYF. The DNA for the CDR3 is TGCAGTGCTGTGAGAGCCGATACGCAGTATTTT.